A selection of T cell receptor beta chains follows, all from one sample in a study of graft-versus-host responses after intestinal transplantation. Method: immunoSEQ multiplex PCR; TCRdb's copy keeps in-frame clones and lacks some. Of roughly 9,700 clones in the sample, around a third were seen once. This specimen consisted of alloreactive CD8+ T cells from a mixed lymphocyte reaction culture, obtained before intestinal transplant. All receptors derive from a human patient who received an intestinal transplant. The CDR3 runs from the conserved cysteine through the conserved F or W. The order of the fields is V gene, D gene, J gene, clone size, CDR3 DNA, CDR3 protein. The D gene is left open where the match is weak. Rows may omit the clone size; those that give it use once, few, many or a size class.

>TRBV5-1|TRBD1|TRBJ1-2|few
TGCGCCAGCAGCTCAACAGGGGGCGATGGCTACACCTTC
CASSSTGGDGYTF
>TRBV27|TRBD1|TRBJ2-5|NA
TGTGCCAGCAGCCCGGGACAGTTCCAAGAGACCCAGTACTTC
CASSPGQFQETQYF
>TRBV28|TRBD2|TRBJ2-3|NA
TGTGCCAGCAGTCTGGGACTATCACCCACAGATACGCAGTATTTT
CASSLGLSPTDTQYF
>TRBV4-1|TRBD2|TRBJ2-7|once
TGCGCCAGCAGCCGACTAGCGGGAGCGGAACCTACCTACGAGCAGTACTTC
CASSRLAGAEPTYEQYF
>TRBV11-2|TRBD1|TRBJ1-1|NA
TGTGCCAGCAGCTTATCAGGACAGGTGAACACTGAAGCTTTCTTT
CASSLSGQVNTEAFF
>TRBV27|NA|TRBJ2-7|few
TGTGCCAGCAGTTTAGGTTCGGGGGACCCCTACGAGCAGTACTTC
CASSLGSGDPYEQYF
>TRBV27|NA|TRBJ2-5|few
TGTGCCAGCAGTTTTAGGGTGGAGGGGGAGACCCAGTACTTC
CASSFRVEGETQYF
>TRBV6-6|NA|TRBJ2-7|NA
TGTGCCAGCAGTCAGGGAAGGGGGTACGAGCAGTACTTC
CASSQGRGYEQYF
>TRBV5-6|TRBD1|TRBJ2-7|few
TGTGCCAGCAGCCCGGGACAGGGTTCCTACGAGCAGTACTTC
CASSPGQGSYEQYF
>TRBV5-1|TRBD2|TRBJ2-1|NA
TGCGCCAGCAGCTCCCGTATTTGGACTAGCGGGGGGTCGACGATCTCCTACAATGAGCAGTTCTTC
CASSSRIWTSGGSTISYNEQFF
>TRBV4-2|TRBD1|TRBJ1-3|few
TGTGCCAGCAGTCCTCGGGACAGGGATGCGGGAAACACCATATATTTT
CASSPRDRDAGNTIYF
>TRBV11-3|NA|TRBJ2-2|medium-sized
TGTGCCAGCAGCTTAGCCCCTAGGGAGTCCACCGGGGAGCTGTTTTTT
CASSLAPRESTGELFF
>TRBV5-1|TRBD2|TRBJ2-1|few
TGCGCCAGCAGCTTGGAGGCTAGCGGGTCCTACAATGAGCAGTTCTTC
CASSLEASGSYNEQFF
>TRBV18|NA|TRBJ2-3|few
TGTGCCAGCTCACACAAACCGTCGCTTACGCAGTATTTT
CASSHKPSLTQYF
>TRBV6-5|NA|TRBJ2-7|NA
TGTGCCAGCAGTTACAACGTGGGAGGATCGTACGAGCAGTACTTC
CASSYNVGGSYEQYF
>TRBV30|NA|TRBJ1-2|NA
TGTGCCTGGAGTGTACCACTGGACAGTGTCTATGGCTACACCTTC
CAWSVPLDSVYGYTF
>TRBV11-2|NA|TRBJ2-7|few
TGTGCCAGCAGCTTAGGGGGCAGGGGCTACGAGCAGTACTTC
CASSLGGRGYEQYF
>TRBV20-1|NA|TRBJ2-3|NA
TGCAGTGCTAGGCGGGGGCATACGCAGTATTTT
CSARRGHTQYF
>TRBV28|NA|TRBJ1-1|few
TGTGCCAGCAGTTTATTGGCGGGGGCTACCGAAGCTTTCTTT
CASSLLAGATEAFF
>TRBV19|NA|TRBJ2-1|NA
TGTGCCAGTAGTATTGGTCGGGGTAGCTACAATGAGCAGTTCTTC
CASSIGRGSYNEQFF
>TRBV4-2|TRBD1|TRBJ2-7|NA
TGTGCCAGCAGCCAAGGTATTGGACAGGGATCCTACGAGCAGTACTTC
CASSQGIGQGSYEQYF
>TRBV19|NA|TRBJ1-1|NA
TGTGCCAGTAGCCCCCAAGGGGCTGTGGCTGAAGCTTTCTTT
CASSPQGAVAEAFF
>TRBV9|TRBD2|TRBJ2-3|few
TGTGCCAGCAGCGTAGTTAGCGGGGGGCCGCAGTATTTT
CASSVVSGGPQYF
>TRBV2|TRBD1|TRBJ2-7|NA
TGTGCCAGCAGTTCCCCGGACAGGCCCGCCTACGAGCAGTACTTC
CASSSPDRPAYEQYF
>TRBV7-3|TRBD2|TRBJ2-3|NA
TGTGCCAGCAGCTTAACGGGGGGGGGATGGGATACGCAGTATTTT
CASSLTGGGWDTQYF
>TRBV7-2|TRBD2|TRBJ2-7|NA
TGTGCCAGCAGCTCGATACTAGCGGGAGGGTACGAGCAGTACTTC
CASSSILAGGYEQYF
>TRBV2|TRBD1|TRBJ2-4|NA
TGTGCCAGCAGTGAAGCGGGGACAGGGGCGCATGGTACAGTTCTAGCCAAAAACATTCAGTACTTC
CASSEAGTGAHGTVLAKNIQYF
>TRBV6-4|NA|TRBJ2-1|once
TGTGCCAGCAGTGAGGAAATGTTGGGACTCCCAGGGTGGCATGAGCAGTTCTTC
CASSEEMLGLPGWHEQFF
>TRBV10-2|NA|TRBJ1-5|NA
TGCGCCAGCAGTTTACAGGGTGCGTATAGCAATCAGCCCCAGCATTTT
CASSLQGAYSNQPQHF
>TRBV2|TRBD1|TRBJ2-3|once
TGTGCCAGCAGACGCGGGACAGGGGTTGGCGCAGACACGCAGTATTTT
CASRRGTGVGADTQYF
>TRBV6-1|NA|TRBJ2-6|NA
TGTGCCAGTAGCGGGACAGGGACCGGGGCCAACGTCCTGACTTTC
CASSGTGTGANVLTF
>TRBV29-1|NA|TRBJ2-7|few
TGCAGCGTTGCCTTTCGTCCCTACGAGCAGTACTTC
CSVAFRPYEQYF
>TRBV9|TRBD2|TRBJ2-1|NA
TGTGCCAGCAGCGTGGGGACTCGACTAGCGGGAGACTATGAGCAGTTCTTC
CASSVGTRLAGDYEQFF
>TRBV4-1|NA|TRBJ1-1|few
TGCGCCAGCAGCCAAGAACTTCCGGCAGGAAACACTGAAGCTTTCTTT
CASSQELPAGNTEAFF
>TRBV2|TRBD1|TRBJ2-3|few
TGTGCCAGCAGTGAATTTCAGGGGGTGGGAAATACGCAGTATTTT
CASSEFQGVGNTQYF
>TRBV7-8|TRBD1|TRBJ1-1|NA
TGTGCCAGCAGCTGGGGGACAGGTGAAGCTTTCTTT
CASSWGTGEAFF
>TRBV18|NA|TRBJ2-2|few
TGTGCCAGCTCACCATCAGGGTCAGGCGGGGAGCTGTTTTTT
CASSPSGSGGELFF
>TRBV9|TRBD1|TRBJ1-2|NA
TGTGCCAGCAGCCTAAGACCGGGACAGGCGGAAACCTTC
CASSLRPGQAETF
>TRBV7-9|NA|TRBJ2-1|NA
TGTGCCGCGAAACAGGGACACGAGCAGTTCTTC
CAAKQGHEQFF
>TRBV5-4|TRBD2|TRBJ2-7|NA
TGTGCCAGCAGCTTGGATGCTAGCGGGAGCCACGAGCAGTACTTC
CASSLDASGSHEQYF
>TRBV12-1|NA|TRBJ2-1|NA
TGTGCCAGCAGCTTTGCGGGACTAGCGGGAGTTTTTCGGTTCTTC
CASSFAGLAGVFRFF
>TRBV27|TRBD1|TRBJ1-4|medium-sized
TGTGCCAGCAGTCCCCAGGGGGACGAAAAACTGTTTTTT
CASSPQGDEKLFF
>TRBV29-1|TRBD1|TRBJ2-1|few
TGCAGCGCTGACAGGGAAAGCTCCTACAATGAGCAGTTCTTC
CSADRESSYNEQFF
>TRBV6-5|TRBD1|TRBJ2-3|NA
TGTGCCAGCAGTTACTCGGACAGGCCCACAGATACGCAGTATTTT
CASSYSDRPTDTQYF
>TRBV11-2|TRBD1|TRBJ1-2|few
TGCGCCAGCAGTCAAACAGGGGGTGGGCTCTATGGCTACACCTTC
CASSQTGGGLYGYTF
>TRBV18|TRBD2|TRBJ2-3|few
TGTGCCAGCTCACTCCGGACTAGCGACACAGATACGCAGTATTTT
CASSLRTSDTDTQYF
>TRBV5-1|NA|TRBJ1-1|NA
TGCGCCAGCAGCCACACCTCATCCATGAACACTGAAGCTTTCTTT
CASSHTSSMNTEAFF
>TRBV4-1|TRBD2|TRBJ2-7|few
TGCGCCAGCAGCCAAGTCCGCAGCGGGAACGAGCAGTACTTC
CASSQVRSGNEQYF
>TRBV2|TRBD1|TRBJ1-1|few
TGTGCCAGCAGTGAAGCAAGCCCCCGGGACAGGGGCTACACTGAAGCTTTCTTT
CASSEASPRDRGYTEAFF
>TRBV28|TRBD1|TRBJ2-6|few
TGTGCCAGCAGTTTTATCCCCGGGACAGGGAGGTCTGGGGCCAACGTCCTGACTTTC
CASSFIPGTGRSGANVLTF
>TRBV6-1|TRBD2|TRBJ2-3|medium-sized
TGTGCCAGCAGTGACCTGGGGGGGAGTACAGATACGCAGTATTTT
CASSDLGGSTDTQYF
>TRBV11-3|NA|TRBJ2-7|once
TGTGCCAGCAGCTTAGAGGCAGGGTTCTACTACGAGCAGTACTTC
CASSLEAGFYYEQYF